These 15 T cell receptor beta chains were sequenced from one sample in a study of blood T cells in healthy people across ages. Primed by a sample-barcoded 5' primer and a J-beta primer mix, a second PCR proceeded for 7 to 11 cycles. From the 5' RACE reads, TCRdb called clonotypes with MiXCR, one entry per CDR3 protein. The sample gives roughly 1,500,000 distinct CDR3 sequences, almost 35% of which show up once; approximately 10% is in the top ten. Sequenced material: blood. The receptors were gathered from a woman younger than 45 in good health.

This clonotype was seen a handful of times. This chain connects TRBV9 to TRBJ1-2, with 11 nucleotides matching TRBD1. Germline lookup yields CDR1 SGDLS and CDR2 YYNGEE. With V trimmed by 2 bases and J by 4 bases, 4 bases remained unmatched. The CDR3 is 15 amino acids. The CDR3 DNA reads as TGTGCCAGCAGCGTTACCGGGACAGGGGGCTATGGCTACACCTTC. Protein product: CASSVTGTGGYGYTF.

This clonotype was observed a handful of times. J is TRBJ2-1 and V is TRBV18; D gene uncertain. Between the trimmed V and J ends, which lost 6 bases and 7 bases, there was a span of 16 bases. Looked up from germline, CDR1 is KGHSH and CDR2 is LQKENI. The CDR3 covers 14 residues. CDR3 in amino acids: CASSLGSPGNEQFF. As DNA, the CDR3 is TGTGCCAGCTCTCTAGGGTCCCCCGGTAATGAGCAGTTCTTC.

In DNA form, the CDR3 reads TGTGCCAGCAGTGCCAGTTTAGGCCGGTCTATATCCTACAATGAGCAGTTCTTC. Amino acids: CASSASLGRSISYNEQFF. The chain carries TRBV2 and TRBJ2-1, with D hard to call. There are 18 residues in the CDR3. V gave up 4 bases and J gave up 1 base, with 20 bases separating them. Germline CDR1 is SNHLY and CDR2 is FYNNEI.

In the case of this clonotype: Possible read error: a much larger clone is one base away. The chain employs TRBV24-1 and TRBJ2-3; tentative D call: TRBD1 (5 bases). The CDR3 consists of 15 residues. Germline V gene lookup returns CDR1 KGHDR and CDR2 SFDVKD. CDR3 residues: CATSDAGYDEDAQYF. The DNA for the CDR3 is TGTGCCACCAGTGATGCAGGGTACGATGAAGATGCGCAGTATTTT.

This clonotype was seen only a few times. This CDR3 reads CASSLYSGTGIEGYTF. DNA for the CDR3: TGTGCCAGCAGCCTCTATTCCGGGACAGGGATTGAAGGCTACACCTTC. The genes are TRBV14 and TRBJ1-2, with 9 positions matching TRBD1. The CDR3 has 16 residues. Losses at the gene ends were 4 bases for V and 8 bases for J; bases not matched to a gene: 14. CDR1 and CDR2 from the germline V gene are SGHDN and FVKESK. The variable domain in full, completed from reference TRBV14 and TRBJ1-2, reads EAGVTQFPSHSVIEKGQTVTLRCDPISGHDNLYWYRRVMGKEIKFLLHFVKESKQDESGMPNNRFLAERTGGTYSTLKVQPAELEDSGVYFCASSLYSGTGIEGYTFGSGTRLTVV.

This clonotype has just a few counts. This chain joins TRBV10-1 and TRBJ1-2, with 9 bases lining up with TRBD1. The CDR3 is made up of 14 amino acids. Losses at the gene ends were 10 bases for V and 6 bases for J; bases not matched to a gene: 12. Per the germline V gene, CDR1 is WNHNN and CDR2 is SYGVQD (reference sequence). The CDR3 region is CATDAPGQGHGYTF. The CDR3 DNA reads as TGCGCCACCGATGCGCCGGGACAGGGCCATGGCTACACCTTC.

This clonotype was seen a few times. The V gene is TRBV20-1, the J gene TRBJ2-5, with D perhaps given as TRBD1 or TRBD2 (5 bases each). The germline gives CDR1 DFQATT, CDR2 SNEGSKA (reference sequence). The length of the CDR3 is 12 residues. CDR3 nucleotides: TGCAGCGGGACGGACCAACAAGAGACCCAGTACTTC. It codes for CSGTDQQETQYF.

This clonotype was counted a few times. This rearrangement joins TRBV27 to TRBJ1-2; 10 bases map to TRBD1. Germline V gives CDR1 MNHEY, CDR2 SMNVEV (reference sequence). J gave up 4 bases and V 5 bases, and 10 bases lay outside the gene matches. The CDR3 length is 16 residues. The CDR3 DNA is TGTGCCAGCAGTCTCGGACAGGGGGGACCCCGCTATGGCTACACCTTC. Its protein product is CASSLGQGGPRYGYTF.

The V gene is TRBV27, the J gene TRBJ2-1; 8 bases fit TRBD1. Germline V lookup: CDR1 MNHEY, CDR2 SMNVEV (reference sequence). V gave up 7 bases and J gave up 8 bases; unmatched junction bases: 7. The CDR3 sequence is 13 residues long. The CDR3 reads CASKTDRGHEQFF. The CDR3 DNA reads TGTGCCAGCAAAACCGACAGGGGCCATGAGCAGTTCTTC.

This clonotype was detected only a few times. The rearrangement uses TRBV10-1 and TRBJ2-3, with 13 bases identical to TRBD2. CDR1 is WNHNN and CDR2 is SYGVQD in the germline V gene (reference sequence). Trimming took 0 bases from V and 5 from J; bases not matched to a gene: 2. The CDR3 extends over 16 amino acids. The CDR3 loop is CASSESGLAGQDTQYF. CDR3 sequence (DNA): TGCGCCAGCAGTGAGTCGGGACTAGCGGGGCAAGATACGCAGTATTTT.

V and J are TRBV7-9 and TRBJ1-2; 7 nucleotides agree with TRBD1. From germline, CDR1 is SEHNR and CDR2 FQNEAQ (reference sequence). The CDR3 runs 15 residues. V shed 2 bases, J shed 7 bases, and the junction held 10 bases outside the gene matches. The CDR3 coding sequence is TGTGCCAGCAGCTTATGGGGCAGGGGGTTTGGTGGCTACACCTTC. This translates into CASSLWGRGFGGYTF.

The J gene is TRBJ2-7, the V gene TRBV9; a possible D gene is TRBD2 (6 bases). From germline, CDR1 is SGDLS and CDR2 YYNGEE. V lost 0 bases and J lost 6, with 13 bases in between. The length of the CDR3 is 14 residues. The chain's CDR3 is CASSVAAEGGEQYF. For the CDR3, the DNA is TGTGCCAGCAGCGTAGCGGCGGAGGGCGGCGAGCAGTACTTC.

There are many counts of this clonotype. V usage is TRBV7-3 and J usage is TRBJ1-1, with TRBD1 as a possible D gene (5 bases). Germline CDR1 SGHTA, CDR2 FQGTGA. V lost 3 bases, J lost 1 base, and 6 bases lay in between. The CDR3 consists of 13 residues. The DNA of the CDR3 is TGTGCCAGCAGCTTGGGGACGAACACTGAAGCTTTCTTT. It translates to CASSLGTNTEAFF.

This clonotype was recorded many times. V is TRBV6-6 and J is TRBJ2-5; D is ambiguous. The CDR3 contains 12 residues. CDR1 is MNHNY and CDR2 is SVGAGI in the germline V gene (reference sequence). Trimming cost V 11 bases and J 4 bases, with 14 bases left between them. The CDR3: CAHGPARETQYF. CDR3 sequence (DNA): TGTGCCCACGGTCCGGCTCGAGAGACCCAGTACTTC.

This sequence joins TRBV4-1 and TRBJ2-7; no firm D call. Trimming took 7 bases from V and 2 from J, leaving 15 bases between them. In germline, CDR1 is MGHRA, CDR2 YSYEKL. The CDR3 contains 14 residues. The CDR3 is CASNHFVGAYEQYF. CDR3 DNA: TGCGCCAGCAACCATTTTGTAGGAGCCTACGAGCAGTACTTC.